The source of this T cell receptor (beta chain) is a study of tumor and adjacent non-tumor tissue in lung cancer. Study background: Samples averaged around 4.2 million productive TCRbeta reads each. Study results and caveats: TCR diversity was significantly greater in tumor than normal lung tissue. Patients with more diverse tumor TCRs had worse survival. Top 100 clones took a larger repertoire share in normal lung.

A modified ARM-PCR protocol with three rounds of nested PCR amplified TCRbeta. One entry per CDR3 protein results from TCRdb running MiXCR on the multiplex PCR reads. The sample includes around 76,000 distinct CDR3 sequences, over 60% seen only once; the top ten take 40%. RNA was extracted from bulk tissue without any cell sorting. Distant lung tissue was collected more than 3 cm away from the tumor edge. With regard to this clonotype: Its antigen is not identified. A read error may account for a junction end that differs from germline.

This clonotype was sampled from a man between 65 and 85 years old with non-small cell lung cancer. The material sequenced was distant non-tumor lung tissue.

Written as DNA, the CDR3 is TGTGCCAGCAGCTTAAATCCGACAATCACCCGGGAGCTGTTTTTT. Translating it yields CASSLNPTITRELFF. The chain carries TRBV11-3 and TRBJ2-2; D remains unclear. The length of the CDR3 is 15 residues. Germline V gene lookup returns CDR1 SGHNT and CDR2 YENEEA.